Described below is a single T cell receptor beta chain sequence and its context. The antigen remains unidentified. The V gene's germline CDR1 is GTSNPN and CDR2 SVGIG (reference sequence). Trimming removed 5 bases from V and 0 bases from J, with 14 bases in between. CDR3 length: 15 amino acids. The record originates from a study of T cell responses to AZD1222 COVID-19 vaccine. Study details: Both about-4-week and about-12-week second-dose recipients were combined.

Measured with immunoSEQ multiplex PCR; TCRdb has only the in-frame clones, and not every one. Altogether roughly 130,000 clones are present, roughly 85% being singletons, with the ten largest covering around 8%. Study results and caveats: There were mostly white British donors and more females than males, and clonal diversity was possibly underestimated. After the peak T cell response, and only then, were repertoires sampled. Reportedly, nearly half the spike-specific TCRs target unmutated variant regions.

The sequence derives from an adult in good health. Source: peripheral blood, taken on day 0 of AZD1222 vaccination. The chain uses TRBV30 and TRBJ2-1; a weak D match, TRBD2 (5 bases). CDR3 amino acids: CAWGYASGSYNEQFF. CDR3 bases: TGTGCCTGGGGCTACGCCAGCGGCTCCTACAATGAGCAGTTCTTC.